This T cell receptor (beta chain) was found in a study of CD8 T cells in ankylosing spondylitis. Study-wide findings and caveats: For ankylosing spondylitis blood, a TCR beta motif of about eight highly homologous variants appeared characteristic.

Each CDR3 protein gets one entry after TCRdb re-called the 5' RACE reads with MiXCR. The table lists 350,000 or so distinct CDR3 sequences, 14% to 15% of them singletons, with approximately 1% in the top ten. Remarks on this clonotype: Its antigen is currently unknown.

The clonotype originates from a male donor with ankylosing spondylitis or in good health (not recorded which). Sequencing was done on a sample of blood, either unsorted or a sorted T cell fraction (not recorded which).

CDR3 amino acids: CASTLSGGREDTQYF. In DNA, the CDR3 is TGTGCCAGCACCCTCTCCGGGGGGCGGGAAGATACGCAGTATTTT. This rearrangement joins TRBV12-3 or TRBV12-4 to TRBJ2-3; maybe TRBD2 (7 bases). The CDR3 contains 15 residues. The V gene lost 7 bases and the J gene lost 5 bases, with 19 bases spanning the gap.